This T cell receptor beta chain is from a study of CD8+ T cells in alopecia areata (dated by TCRdb to the late 2010s). Regarding the complete study: Treated patients were enrolled in an open-label pilot trial of oral tofacitinib, 5 to 10 mg twice daily, for moderate-to-severe alopecia areata. To study T cell clonal expansion in alopecia areata, the researchers applied high-throughput TCRbeta sequencing to both the C3H/HeJ mouse model and human patients. Human TCRbeta sequencing covered scalp tissue and sorted CD4+ and CD8+ peripheral blood T cells from patchy and totalis/universalis alopecia areata patients and healthy controls. The RNA source kit depended on sample type: the PAXgene miRNA kit for fixed scalp, the miRNeasy kit for PBMCs, and the RNeasy kit for mouse skin. Clonality in the scalp was compared among normal scalp (n=4), patchy alopecia areata scalp (n=8), and alopecia totalis/universalis scalp (n=8). Biopsies were taken from tofacitinib-treated patients at baseline and again at 4 and 24 weeks into treatment, and several of those patients also had a later scalp biopsy. The SALT score, which quantifies the percentage of affected scalp surface area, was used to measure disease severity in treated patients. TCRbeta CDR3 regions were amplified by immunoSEQ multiplex PCR with 35 Vbeta forward and 13 Jbeta reverse primers. Patients stayed on tofacitinib for 6 to 18 months and then had 6 months of follow-up off drug so that delayed response and recurrence could be assessed.

The germline V gene (reference sequence) specifies MNHEY as CDR1 and SMNVEV as CDR2. The CDR3 runs 15 residues from the cysteine to the phenylalanine. Only CDR3 DNA remains: 45 bases, in frame from the first base. The V end loses 6 bases and the J end loses 0 bases, and a stretch of 12 bases separates them. Details on this clone: Its target antigen remains unknown. Base qualities are missing; no much larger clone stands one base away.

This specimen's treatment or condition label, per the study, means: oral pan-JAK inhibitor, 5-10 mg twice daily. Lesional scalp punch biopsies and peripheral blood were obtained from alopecia areata patients. PBMCs were separated by density centrifugation and stained for CD3, CD4 and CD8, after which CD4+ and CD8+ T cells were sorted on a FACSAria. Study-level results and caveats: The treated cohort was small, with a single nonresponder, so links between baseline CD8+ expansion and response need larger studies. Compared with mice, TCR sequences shared between patients were less clear, possibly partly because of HLA diversity across the patient population. Many expanded lesional clones were found to persist in scalp and blood during tofacitinib treatment, and relapse after treatment cessation may be partly explained by this persistence. Tofacitinib significantly decreased scalp clonality and the number of expanded CD8+ clones among the top 100 scalp clones. Resident alphabeta T cells in normal human skin are also sequenced, complicating scalp TCR repertoire analysis, unlike mouse skin dominated by gammadelta T cells. Compared with normal scalp, lesional scalp had higher clonality and more expanded CD8+ clones, particularly in alopecia totalis/universalis, a pattern that suggests antigenic drive.

The method behind the library was the immunoSEQ multiplex PCR assay. RNA was extracted from all samples and reverse transcribed into cDNA as template for TCR sequencing. First-strand cDNA was synthesized using SuperScript III with a 2:1 mix of oligo-dT and random hexamers. A synthetic immune receptor repertoire was used to measure amplification bias, and any remaining bias was corrected computationally. The published analysis was carried out like this. After raw reads were preprocessed to remove errors, the CDR3 was defined following IMGT conventions as running from the conserved cysteine to phenylalanine. Clonality was calculated as 1 minus Shannon entropy normalized by log2 of the number of productive unique TCRs. Scalp TCRbeta sequences were cross-referenced with sorted blood CD4 and CD8 repertoires so that the CD4 or CD8 identity of scalp clones could be inferred. Entries here come from immuneACCESS through TCRdb and include only in-frame sequences with V and J called. Some clones fail to appear in such tables; in the studies checked, an unresolved V gene covers under half of the shortfall, and the cause of the remainder is unknown. The D gene and trimming were derived from the DNA, and the V and J assignments and clone size from that table. Across this sample there are around 300,000 clones, with roughly 60% seen only once. The ten most abundant clones make up about 0.88% of the sample.

The source material was CD4+ T cells sorted from blood, sampled at approximately week 51, from a patient treated with tofacitinib. Recombination linked TRBV27 to TRBJ1-5; tentative D gene TRBD1, with 5 bases matching. The source of this sequence is a human donor with alopecia areata. The CDR3 protein is CASREYRTSNQPQHF. The DNA sequence reads TGTGCCAGCAGGGAATACAGGACTAGCAATCAGCCCCAGCATTTT.